This T cell receptor beta chain was identified in a study of regulatory T cells in long-lasting Graves disease. This clonotype was picked up many times. The time point: newly diagnosed GD, antithyroid drugs for less than 3 months. From PBMCs, RNA was extracted and then used to make the TCR library. Assembly of TCR beta libraries relied on iRepertoire HTBI primers together with Arm-PCR of CDR3 regions. TCRdb recomputed calls from the multiplex PCR reads with MiXCR, one row per CDR3 protein. The data show some 490,000 distinct CDR3 sequences, with 12% seen just once and roughly 8.9% held by the top ten. These sequences were also reported in another study, on T cells in Graves' hyperthyroidism and ophthalmopathy.

This receptor was identified in a woman in her thirties with Graves disease. The input for sequencing was peripheral blood mononuclear cells (PBMCs), taken at new diagnosis, from a patient treated with antithyroid drugs.

CDR3: CASSSGLANSYEQYF. As DNA, the CDR3 is TGTGCCAGCAGTTCAGGACTAGCGAACTCCTACGAGCAGTACTTC. V and J are TRBV6-1 and TRBJ2-7; 9 bases fit TRBD2. Germline CDR1 reads MNHNS; CDR2 reads SASEGT. The CDR3 has 15 residues. The trim removed 5 bases at V and 0 bases at J, leaving 5 bases unmatched.